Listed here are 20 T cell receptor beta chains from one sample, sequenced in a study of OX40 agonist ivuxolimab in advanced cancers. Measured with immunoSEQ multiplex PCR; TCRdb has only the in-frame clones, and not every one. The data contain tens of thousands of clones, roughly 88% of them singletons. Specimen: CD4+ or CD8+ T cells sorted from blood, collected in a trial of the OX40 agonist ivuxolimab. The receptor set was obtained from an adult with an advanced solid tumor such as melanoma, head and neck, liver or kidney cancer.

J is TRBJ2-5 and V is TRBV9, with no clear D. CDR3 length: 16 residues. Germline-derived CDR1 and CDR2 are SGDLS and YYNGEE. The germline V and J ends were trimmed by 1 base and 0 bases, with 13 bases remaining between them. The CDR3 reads CASSVNSARDQETQYF. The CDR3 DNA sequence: TGTGCCAGCAGCGTAAATTCGGCTAGGGACCAAGAGACCCAGTACTTC.

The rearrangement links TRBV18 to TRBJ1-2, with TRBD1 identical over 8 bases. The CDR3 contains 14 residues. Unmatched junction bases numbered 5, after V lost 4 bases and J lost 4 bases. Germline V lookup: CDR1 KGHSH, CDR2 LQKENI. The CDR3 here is CASSQQTGAYGYTF. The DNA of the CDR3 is TGTGCCAGCTCACAACAGACAGGGGCCTATGGCTACACCTTC.

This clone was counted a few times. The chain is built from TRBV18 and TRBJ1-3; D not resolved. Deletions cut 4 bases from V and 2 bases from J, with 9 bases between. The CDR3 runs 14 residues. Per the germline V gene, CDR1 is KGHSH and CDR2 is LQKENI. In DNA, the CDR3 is TGTGCCAGCTCACGCAGCGGGACTGGAAACACCATATATTTT. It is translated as CASSRSGTGNTIYF.

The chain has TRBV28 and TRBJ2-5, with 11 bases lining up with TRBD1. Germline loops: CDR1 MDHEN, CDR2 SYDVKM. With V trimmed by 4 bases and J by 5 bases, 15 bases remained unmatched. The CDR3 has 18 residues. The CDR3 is CASSSDQGTGGELETQYF. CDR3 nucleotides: TGTGCCAGCAGTTCCGACCAGGGGACAGGGGGTGAGCTGGAGACCCAGTACTTC.

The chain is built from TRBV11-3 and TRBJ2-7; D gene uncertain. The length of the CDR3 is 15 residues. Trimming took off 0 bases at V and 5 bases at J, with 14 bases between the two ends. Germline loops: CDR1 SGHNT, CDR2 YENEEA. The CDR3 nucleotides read TGTGCCAGCAGCTTAGATGAGGTCAGGTCCCACGAGCAGTACTTC. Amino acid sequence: CASSLDEVRSHEQYF.

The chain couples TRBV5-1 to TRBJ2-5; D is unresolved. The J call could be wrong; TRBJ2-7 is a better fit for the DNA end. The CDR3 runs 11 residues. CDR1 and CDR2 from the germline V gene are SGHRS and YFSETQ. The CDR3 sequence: CASSLQNEQYF. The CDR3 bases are TGCGCCAGCAGCTTGCAAAACGAGCAGTACTTC.

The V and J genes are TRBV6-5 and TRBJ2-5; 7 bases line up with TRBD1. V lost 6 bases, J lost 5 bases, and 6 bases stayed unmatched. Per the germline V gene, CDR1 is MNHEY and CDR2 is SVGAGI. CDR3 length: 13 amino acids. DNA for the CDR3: TGTGCCAGCAGGAGACAGGGCTGGGAGACCCAGTACTTC. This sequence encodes CASRRQGWETQYF.

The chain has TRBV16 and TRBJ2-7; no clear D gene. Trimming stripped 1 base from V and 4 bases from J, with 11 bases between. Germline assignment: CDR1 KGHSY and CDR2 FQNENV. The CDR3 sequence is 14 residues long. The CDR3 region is CASSQFEQIYEQYF. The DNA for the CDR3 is TGTGCCAGCAGCCAATTTGAGCAGATTTACGAGCAGTACTTC.

The CDR3 spells CASFRTGQGIETQYF. The CDR3 DNA sequence: TGTGCCAGCTTCAGGACGGGACAGGGCATAGAGACCCAGTACTTC. The chain recombines TRBV5-4 with TRBJ2-5, with TRBD1 matching 9 bases. Germline V gene lookup returns CDR1 SGHNT and CDR2 YYREEE (reference sequence). J gave up 4 bases and V 7 bases, and 11 bases lay outside the gene matches. This CDR3 region has 15 residues. The entire variable domain, with the rest obtained from reference TRBV5-4 and TRBJ2-5, is as follows: ETGVTQSPTHLIKTRGQQVTLRCSSQSGHNTVSWYQQALGQGPQFIFQYYREEENGRGNFPPRFSGLQFPNYSSELNVNALELDDSALYLCASFRTGQGIETQYFGPGTRLLVL.

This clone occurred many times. This chain's CDR3 is CASSSGDSLDEQYF. As DNA, the CDR3 is TGTGCCAGCAGCTCCGGGGACAGCTTAGATGAGCAGTACTTC. The V gene is TRBV11-2, the J gene TRBJ2-7; 7 bases are shared with TRBD1. The CDR3 has 14 amino acids. CDR1 and CDR2 from the germline V gene are SGHAT and FQNNGV. V shed 4 bases, J shed 7 bases, and the junction held 10 bases outside the gene matches. Complete variable domain (other parts from reference TRBV11-2 and TRBJ2-7): EAGVAQSPRYKIIEKRQSVAFWCNPISGHATLYWYQQILGQGPKLLIQFQNNGVVDDSQLPKDRFSAERLKGVDSTLKIQPAKLEDSAVYLCASSSGDSLDEQYFGPGTRLTVT.

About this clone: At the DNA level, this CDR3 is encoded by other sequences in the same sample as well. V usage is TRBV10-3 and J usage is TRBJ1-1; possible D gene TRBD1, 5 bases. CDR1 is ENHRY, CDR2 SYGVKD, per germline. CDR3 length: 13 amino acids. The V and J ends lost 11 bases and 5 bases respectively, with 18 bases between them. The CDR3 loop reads CAVSEGRETEAFF. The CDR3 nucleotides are TGTGCCGTCTCTGAGGGCAGGGAGACTGAAGCTTTCTTT.

This CDR3 is CASSEQGSWEKLFF. The CDR3, as DNA: TGTGCCAGCAGTGAACAGGGAAGTTGGGAAAAACTGTTTTTT. V and J are TRBV25-1 and TRBJ1-4; weak D call: TRBD1 (5 bases). The germline V and J ends were trimmed by 2 bases and 8 bases, with 12 bases remaining between them. Per the germline V gene, CDR1 is MGHDK and CDR2 is SYGVNS. CDR3 length: 14 residues.

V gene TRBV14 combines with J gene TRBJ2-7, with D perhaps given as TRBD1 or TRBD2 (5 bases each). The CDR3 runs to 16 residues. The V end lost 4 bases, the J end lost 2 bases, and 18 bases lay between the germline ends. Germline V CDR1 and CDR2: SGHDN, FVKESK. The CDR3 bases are TGTGCCAGCAGCCGCTGGGGGTTCACTCCACCCTACGAGCAGTACTTC. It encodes CASSRWGFTPPYEQYF.

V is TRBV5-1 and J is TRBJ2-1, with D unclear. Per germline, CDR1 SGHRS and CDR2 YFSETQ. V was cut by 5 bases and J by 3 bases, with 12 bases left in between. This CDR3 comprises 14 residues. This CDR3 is CASSPRSYYNEQFF. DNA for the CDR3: TGCGCCAGCAGTCCGAGGAGTTACTACAATGAGCAGTTCTTC.

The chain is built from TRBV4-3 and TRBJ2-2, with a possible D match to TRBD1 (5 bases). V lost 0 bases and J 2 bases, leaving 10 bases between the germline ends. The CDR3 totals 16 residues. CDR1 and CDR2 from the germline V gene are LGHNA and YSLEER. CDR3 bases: TGCGCCAGCAGCCAAGAGCCAGGGATAAACACCGGGGAGCTGTTTTTT. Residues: CASSQEPGINTGELFF.

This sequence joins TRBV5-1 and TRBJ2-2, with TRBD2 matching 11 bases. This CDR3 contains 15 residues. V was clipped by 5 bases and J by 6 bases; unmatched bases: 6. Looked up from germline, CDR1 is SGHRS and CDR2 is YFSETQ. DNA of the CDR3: TGCGCCAGCAGGATGACTAGCGGGATGTCCGGGGAGCTGTTTTTT. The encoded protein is CASRMTSGMSGELFF.

CDR3 sequence reads: CASSAEVTSLQETQYF. The CDR3 DNA follows: TGCGCCAGCAGCGCTGAGGTGACTAGCCTGCAAGAGACCCAGTACTTC. The rearrangement uses TRBV4-1 and TRBJ2-5, with 7 bases matching TRBD2. CDR3 size: 16 residues. The junction had 11 bases not matched to a gene; V was cut back by 5 bases and J by 2 bases. CDR1 is MGHRA, CDR2 YSYEKL, per germline.

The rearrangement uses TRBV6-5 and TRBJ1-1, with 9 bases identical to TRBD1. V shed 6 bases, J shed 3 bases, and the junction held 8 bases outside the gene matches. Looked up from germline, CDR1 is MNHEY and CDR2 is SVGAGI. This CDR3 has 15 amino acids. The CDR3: CASSRDREVDTEAFF. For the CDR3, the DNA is TGTGCCAGCAGCCGGGACAGGGAGGTCGACACTGAAGCTTTCTTT.

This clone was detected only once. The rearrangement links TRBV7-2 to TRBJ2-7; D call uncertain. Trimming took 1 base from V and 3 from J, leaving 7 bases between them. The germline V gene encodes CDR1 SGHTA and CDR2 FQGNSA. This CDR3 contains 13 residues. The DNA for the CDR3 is TGTGCCAGCAGCTTAGGTCTGGGCTACGAGCAGTACTTC. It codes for CASSLGLGYEQYF.

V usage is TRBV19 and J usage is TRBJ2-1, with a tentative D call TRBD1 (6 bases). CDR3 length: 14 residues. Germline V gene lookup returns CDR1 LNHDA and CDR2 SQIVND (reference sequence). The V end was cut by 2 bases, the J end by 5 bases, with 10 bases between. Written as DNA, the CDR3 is TGTGCCAGTAGTATATACAGGGCCCACAATGAGCAGTTCTTC. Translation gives CASSIYRAHNEQFF.